The clone carrying this T cell receptor (beta chain) is a singleton in its sample. With 1 base clipped from V and 6 bases from J, the junction kept 7 bases outside the gene matches. This CDR3 has 15 residues. Germline CDR1 reads SSHAT; CDR2 reads FNYEAQ (reference sequence). MiXCR was run by TCRdb on the 5' RACE reads, yielding one entry per CDR3 protein. The sample contains some 150,000 distinct CDR3 sequences, around 27% of which appear only once. This sample was taken from a study of T-cell memory formation after mild COVID-19. Background on the study: Clusters were largely donor specific.

Sample: PBMCs or a T cell subset sorted from them (not recorded which). V gene TRBV7-7 combines with J gene TRBJ2-7, with TRBD2 matching over 9 bases. The TCR originated in an adult woman who had mild COVID-19 (a few samples of this study predate the infection). Cell type and time point are not known. CDR3 in amino acids: CASSLDLAGSAEQYF. The CDR3, as DNA: TGTGCCAGCAGCTTAGACCTAGCGGGGTCCGCCGAGCAGTACTTC.